These 21 T cell receptor beta chains were sequenced from one sample in a study of CD8 T cells in ankylosing spondylitis. Study-wide findings and caveats: What seemed typical of ankylosing spondylitis blood was a TCR beta motif built from fewer than ten highly homologous variants.

Antigens for these TCRs are unknown. TCRdb reprocessed the 5' RACE reads via MiXCR and lists one record per CDR3 protein. The sample lists 220,000 or so distinct CDR3 sequences; 18% were seen once. The sequenced sample was blood, either unsorted or a sorted T cell fraction (not recorded which). The receptors were gathered from a male donor with ankylosing spondylitis.

This clonotype was counted only a few times. The V gene is TRBV20-1, the J gene TRBJ2-1; 7 nucleotides align to TRBD1. After removal of 0 bases from V and 9 bases from J, the junction contained 11 bases not matched to a gene. The CDR3 runs 15 residues. The V gene's germline CDR1 is DFQATT and CDR2 SNEGSKA (reference sequence). The CDR3 region has the DNA TGCAGTGCTAGAGACCCGACAGGGCCCCTTGTTGAGCAGTTCTTC. Protein: CSARDPTGPLVEQFF.

A few counts support this clonotype. This sequence joins TRBV3-1 and TRBJ2-5; the D is unclear. Germline CDR1 reads LGHDT; CDR2 reads YNNKEL (reference sequence). The ends were cut back, 1 base at V and 2 bases at J, with 5 bases in the middle. The CDR3 is made up of 13 amino acids. The CDR3 loop reads CASSQVTQETQYF. The CDR3 coding sequence is TGTGCCAGCAGCCAAGTAACGCAAGAGACCCAGTACTTC.

There are a few counts of this clonotype. The chain has TRBV5-6 and TRBJ2-2; D might be TRBD2 (6 bases). The CDR3 covers 14 residues. Germline V CDR1 and CDR2: SGHDT, YYEEEE. V dropped 0 bases and J dropped 6 bases, with 9 bases sitting between them. CDR3 region: CASSLGAGPGELFF. CDR3 bases: TGTGCCAGCAGCTTGGGAGCGGGTCCCGGGGAGCTGTTTTTT.

The rearrangement uses TRBV2 and TRBJ2-7; D may be TRBD1 (6 bases). Trimming took off 3 bases at V and 1 base at J, with 10 bases between the two ends. The germline gives CDR1 SNHLY, CDR2 FYNNEI. This CDR3 has 14 amino acids. DNA for the CDR3: TGTGCCAGCAGTGAGACCGGACAGTCCTACGAGCAGTACTTC. This gives the protein CASSETGQSYEQYF.

With respect to this clonotype: A single base separates this from a much larger clone, so it may be a read error. The chain recombines TRBV6-6 with TRBJ2-7; D is uncertain. The CDR3 contains 13 residues. Germline lookup yields CDR1 MNHNY and CDR2 SVGAGI (reference sequence). V was shortened by 4 bases and J by 0 bases, with 7 bases between the two germline ends. The CDR3 region is CASSWADSYEQYF. CDR3 in DNA: TGTGCCAGCAGTTGGGCAGACTCCTACGAGCAGTACTTC.

The CDR3 here is CASSYGGTDTQYF. In DNA, the CDR3 is TGTGCCAGCAGTTATGGGGGGACAGATACGCAGTATTTT. The chain recombines TRBV6-5 with TRBJ2-3; TRBD2 is a possible D gene (6 bases). Germline values: CDR1 MNHEY, CDR2 SVGAGI. This CDR3 region has 13 residues. Trimming stripped 3 bases from V and 3 bases from J, with 7 bases between.

This clonotype has a handful of counts. The V gene is TRBV20-1, the J gene TRBJ2-1; D unclear. CDR3 length: 12 residues. Germline values: CDR1 DFQATT, CDR2 SNEGSKA (reference sequence). Trimming removed 5 bases at V and 0 bases at J, with 5 bases between. CDR3 region: CSAWDSYNEQFF. In nucleotides, the CDR3 is TGCAGTGCTTGGGACTCCTACAATGAGCAGTTCTTC.

This clonotype has a handful of counts. The rearrangement uses TRBV10-3 and TRBJ2-7, with 7 bases fitting TRBD2. The CDR3 sequence is 14 residues long. The germline V gene encodes CDR1 ENHRY and CDR2 SYGVKD. With V trimmed by 4 bases and J by 4 bases, 7 bases remained unmatched. DNA of the CDR3: TGTGCCATCAGTGTGGGGGGGGGTCAGTACGAGCAGTACTTC. It is translated as CAISVGGGQYEQYF.

This clonotype occurred a few times. This chain uses TRBV27 with TRBJ2-1; D ambiguous. Germline CDR1 reads MNHEY; CDR2 reads SMNVEV (reference sequence). Trimming cost V 5 bases and J 0 bases, with 14 bases left between them. The CDR3 consists of 16 residues. The CDR3 coding sequence is TGTGCCAGCAGTCCGAACTCGGGCGTCTCCTACAATGAGCAGTTCTTC. Its translation: CASSPNSGVSYNEQFF.

This rearrangement joins TRBV20-1 to TRBJ2-3; 7 positions match TRBD2. Per the germline V gene, CDR1 is DFQATT and CDR2 is SNEGSKA (reference sequence). Germline trimming cut 3 bases from V and 1 base from J; bases unmatched to any gene: 1. CDR3 length: 13 amino acids. In DNA, the CDR3 is TGCAGTGCTAGGGCGGGGGGCACAGATACGCAGTATTTT. It is translated as CSARAGGTDTQYF.

The chain joins TRBV3-1 to TRBJ2-7; 7 nucleotides match TRBD2. Germline values: CDR1 LGHDT, CDR2 YNNKEL (reference sequence). J was trimmed by 3 bases and V by 5 bases; bases with no gene match: 10. The CDR3 totals 15 residues. The CDR3 sequence: CASSEGPSGDYEQYF. In DNA form, the CDR3 reads TGTGCCAGCAGCGAGGGGCCTAGCGGAGACTACGAGCAGTACTTC.

This clonotype was counted between two and nine times. A junction end diverges from the germline sequence, so it may reflect a read error. J is TRBJ1-5 and V is TRBV30, with D perhaps TRBD1 (6 bases). CDR1 GTSNPN and CDR2 SVGIG come from the germline V gene (reference sequence). The CDR3 is 14 residues long. The CDR3 spells CAWDKGHQNQLQHF. DNA of the CDR3: TGTGCCTGGGACAAGGGACACCAGAATCAGCTCCAGCATTTT.

The rearrangement uses TRBV5-6 and TRBJ2-2; D is undetermined. Trimming took off 0 bases at V and 4 bases at J, with 13 bases between the two ends. In germline, CDR1 is SGHDT, CDR2 YYEEEE. CDR3 length: 16 amino acids. This CDR3 is CASSLARIGPTGELFF. In nucleotides, the CDR3 is TGTGCCAGCAGCTTGGCCAGAATAGGACCCACCGGGGAGCTGTTTTTT.

This clonotype was detected a few times. This chain's CDR3 is CASSALGGTNQETQYF. The CDR3, as DNA: TGTGCCAGCAGCGCCCTGGGGGGGACCAACCAAGAGACCCAGTACTTC. The V call is TRBV9, the J call TRBJ2-5; 7 bases are a match to TRBD2. This CDR3 is built from 16 residues. Germline CDR1 and CDR2: SGDLS and YYNGEE. Germline trimming cut 3 bases from V and 0 bases from J; bases unmatched to any gene: 8.

This clonotype was picked up one time. CDR3: CASSLEWSYEQYF. The CDR3 nucleotides read TGTGCCAGCAGCTTAGAGTGGTCCTACGAGCAGTACTTC. The chain uses TRBV7-2 and TRBJ2-7; D not resolved. The CDR3 totals 13 residues. V lost 1 base, J lost 1 base, and 5 bases lay in between. The V gene's germline CDR1 is SGHTA and CDR2 FQGNSA.

This clonotype has ten or more counts. The rearrangement uses TRBV5-6 and TRBJ2-7, with 7 bases lining up with TRBD1. Losses at the gene ends were 4 bases for V and 7 bases for J; bases not matched to a gene: 2. Germline V gene sequence: CDR1 SGHDT, CDR2 YYEEEE. The CDR3 extends over 11 amino acids. The CDR3 loop reads CASSDRVEQYF. The CDR3 DNA reads as TGTGCCAGCAGCGACAGGGTGGAGCAGTACTTC.

V and J are TRBV7-9 and TRBJ2-5; 11 bases are a match to TRBD2. The length of the CDR3 is 15 residues. J lost 3 bases, V lost 5 bases, and 5 bases had no gene match. The V gene's germline CDR1 is SEHNR and CDR2 FQNEAQ (reference sequence). The CDR3 region has the DNA TGTGCCAGCAGCCCCAGACTAGCGGGGAAAGAGACCCAGTACTTC. Amino acids: CASSPRLAGKETQYF.

V usage is TRBV11-2 and J usage is TRBJ2-3; D is uncertain. Per the germline V gene, CDR1 is SGHAT and CDR2 is FQNNGV. The V end was cut by 5 bases, the J end by 14 bases, with 17 bases between. This CDR3 contains 12 residues. CDR3 residues: CASSPTAPLGYF. For the CDR3, the DNA is TGTGCCAGCAGCCCAACAGCACCCCTTGGGTATTTT.

This clonotype appeared a few times. V is TRBV5-6 and J is TRBJ1-1; a weak D match, TRBD1 (5 bases). The germline gives CDR1 SGHDT, CDR2 YYEEEE. V was pared by 4 bases and J by 3 bases, with 13 bases between. The CDR3 is 14 amino acids. CDR3 loop: CASSPIGDYTEAFF. DNA for the CDR3: TGTGCCAGCAGCCCGATAGGGGATTACACTGAAGCTTTCTTT.

This chain uses TRBV5-5 with TRBJ2-3; 9 bases are a match to TRBD1. This CDR3 contains 16 residues. The V and J ends lost 0 bases and 6 bases, in that order; junction bases with no gene match: 8. Germline assignment: CDR1 SGHKS and CDR2 YYEKEE (reference sequence). The CDR3 reads CASSLGGQGFSDTQYF. DNA of the CDR3: TGTGCCAGCAGCTTGGGAGGACAGGGGTTCTCGGATACGCAGTATTTT.

This clonotype was seen a few times. Sequence at one end of the junction differs from germline and may be a read error. The chain recombines TRBV3-1 with TRBJ1-5; D is unclear. Germline lookup yields CDR1 LGHDT and CDR2 YNNKEL (reference sequence). The CDR3 loop spans 13 amino acids. This CDR3 reads CASSQEGAQPQHF. CDR3 nucleotide sequence: TGTGCCAGCAGTCAAGAGGGTGCTCAGCCCCAGCATTTT.